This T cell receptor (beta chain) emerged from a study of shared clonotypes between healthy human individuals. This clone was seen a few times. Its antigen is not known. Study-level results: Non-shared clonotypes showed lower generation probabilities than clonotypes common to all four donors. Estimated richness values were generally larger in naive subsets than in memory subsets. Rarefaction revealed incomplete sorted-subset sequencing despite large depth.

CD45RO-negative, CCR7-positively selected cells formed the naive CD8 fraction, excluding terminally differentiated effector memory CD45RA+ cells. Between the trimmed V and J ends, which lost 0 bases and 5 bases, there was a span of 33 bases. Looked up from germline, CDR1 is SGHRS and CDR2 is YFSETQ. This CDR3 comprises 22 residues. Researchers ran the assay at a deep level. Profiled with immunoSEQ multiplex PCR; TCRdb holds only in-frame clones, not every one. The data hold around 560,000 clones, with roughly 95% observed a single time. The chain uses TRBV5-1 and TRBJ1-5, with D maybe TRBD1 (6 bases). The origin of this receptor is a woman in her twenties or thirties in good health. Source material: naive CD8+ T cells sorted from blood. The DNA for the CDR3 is TGCGCCAGCAGCTTGGCCAGTGGGGGGGCGCCCCGCCCGAGGAGAGGGTATCAGCCCCAGCATTTT. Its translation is CASSLASGGAPRPRRGYQPQHF.